This TCR beta chain was captured in a study of cytomegalovirus exposure and HLA in healthy donors. The PCR used 60 Vbeta and 13 Jbeta primers. Here immunoSEQ multiplex PCR was the method, and the copy in TCRdb shows in-frame clones only, minus some. The sample contains 100,000 or so clones, roughly three quarters of which appear only once. The CDR3 extends over 15 amino acids. The V end lost 3 bases, the J end lost 5 bases, and 17 bases lay between the germline ends. CDR1 and CDR2 from the germline V gene are KGHSH and LQKENI. Sequenced: PBMCs. V usage is TRBV18 and J usage is TRBJ2-7; TRBD2 is a possible D gene (6 bases). The clonotype comes from a man aged 35 to 55 in good health and CMV-seronegative. The CDR3 DNA reads TGTGCCAGCTCACCGGTGGGGGAGGCCGTGAACGAGCAGTACTTC. It is translated as CASSPVGEAVNEQYF.